These T cell receptor beta chains were read from a single sample in a study of blood T cell repertoires in COVID-19. TCRdb's copy holds only in-frame clones and misses some; the assay was immunoSEQ multiplex PCR. The sample consists of around 200,000 clones, roughly nine tenths of them appearing once. Material for sequencing was peripheral blood. These receptors were collected from a man aged 65-85 years with active or convalescent COVID-19. CDR3s include the opening cysteine and the closing phenylalanine or tryptophan. A D gene is named only where the DNA matches it firmly. Size values are once, few and many counts, or a class for expanded clones, and some rows have none.

CDR3,DNA,D,V,J,size
CASSYEDRISYEQYF,TGTGCCAGCAGTTACGAGGACAGGATCTCCTACGAGCAGTACTTC,TRBD1,TRBV6-2/TRBV6-3,TRBJ2-7,once
CASSLTGTGNTIYF,TGCGCCAGCAGCTTGACAGGGACTGGAAACACCATATATTTT,.,TRBV5-1,TRBJ1-3,.
CASSQDLGHLSYEQYF,TGCGCCAGCAGCCAAGATTTAGGACACCTCTCCTACGAGCAGTACTTC,.,TRBV4-3,TRBJ2-7,.
CASTSSGSGDEQYF,TGTGCCAGCACCTCCAGCGGGAGTGGCGACGAGCAGTACTTC,TRBD2,TRBV28,TRBJ2-7,.
CASSPPIRHGNQPQHF,TGTGCCAGCAGCCCGCCAATCCGACACGGCAATCAGCCCCAGCATTTT,.,TRBV7-8,TRBJ1-5,.
CASSDRALQNTF,TGTGCCAGCAGCGACAGGGCCCTCCAGAACACCTTC,TRBD1,TRBV7-9,TRBJ1-2,.
CASSRSRGKLFF,TGTGCCAGCAGCCGGTCTCGGGGAAAACTGTTTTTT,.,TRBV6-5,TRBJ1-4,many
CASSRSGLNTGELFF,TGTGCCAGCAGCCGTAGCGGGCTGAACACCGGGGAGCTGTTTTTT,TRBD2,TRBV7-2,TRBJ2-2,few
CASSLALGLAGTYEQYF,TGTGCCAGCAGCTTAGCCCTAGGACTAGCGGGAACCTACGAGCAGTACTTC,TRBD2,TRBV7-6,TRBJ2-7,.
CASSPETGGNTEAFF,TGTGCCAGCTCACCAGAGACAGGGGGCAACACTGAAGCTTTCTTT,TRBD1,TRBV18,TRBJ1-1,few